These 7 T cell receptor beta chains came from one sample sequenced in a study of early T cells in non-severe SARS-CoV-2 infection. TCRdb re-called the 5' RACE reads with MiXCR, one entry per CDR3 protein. The data show 85,000 to 95,000 distinct CDR3 sequences, with 16% seen just once and 5.1% held by the top ten. The specimen was whole blood, collected at baseline. These receptors were taken from an adult who was a healthcare worker with PCR-confirmed SARS-CoV-2 infection or an uninfected control (not recorded which).

This clonotype was detected ten times or more. The CDR3 sequence is CASSPDRGRTEAFF. Here the CDR3 DNA reads TGTGCCAGCAGTCCGGACAGGGGGAGAACTGAAGCTTTCTTT. The chain carries TRBV12-3 or TRBV12-4 and TRBJ1-1, with TRBD1 matching 10 bases. V gave up 5 bases and J gave up 5 bases; unmatched junction bases: 5. This CDR3 has 14 amino acids.

This chain links TRBV20-1 with TRBJ2-2; the match to TRBD2 covers 14 bases. V shed 1 base and J 3 bases; nucleotides not matched to a gene: 10. The germline CDR1 and CDR2 sequences are DFQATT and SNEGSKA (reference sequence). The CDR3 runs to 19 residues. The CDR3 region has the DNA TGCAGTGCTAGAGGCTGGTTCAGGGGACTAGCGGGAGACACCGGGGAGCTGTTTTTT. It encodes CSARGWFRGLAGDTGELFF.

This clonotype was seen ten or more times. This chain uses TRBV20-1 with TRBJ2-1; D unresolved. CDR1 is DFQATT and CDR2 is SNEGSKA in the germline V gene (reference sequence). The CDR3 has 12 residues. Trimming left V 3 bases short and J 5 bases short, with 8 bases between. This chain's CDR3 is CSARAPNNEQFF. The CDR3 nucleotides read TGCAGTGCTAGGGCCCCAAACAATGAGCAGTTCTTC.

Only a few counts were recorded for this clonotype. J is TRBJ1-1 and V is TRBV29-1; D perhaps matches TRBD1 (5 bases). This CDR3 has 12 residues. Trimming left V 6 bases short and J 0 bases short, with 8 bases between. Germline V CDR1 and CDR2: SQVTM, ANQGSEA. In nucleotides, the CDR3 is TGCAGCGTAAGGGGAATGAACACTGAAGCTTTCTTT. Translation: CSVRGMNTEAFF.

This clonotype has more than one count but fewer than ten. The gene calls are TRBV7-3 and TRBJ2-2; 7 bases align to TRBD1. The germline CDR1 and CDR2 sequences are SGHTA and FQGTGA. The CDR3 is 16 amino acids. Germline trimming cut 4 bases from V and 6 bases from J; bases unmatched to any gene: 11. CDR3 sequence (DNA): TGTGCCAGCAGCTCTCCCGGGACAGAACAAGCCGGGGAGCTGTTTTTT. Translating it yields CASSSPGTEQAGELFF. The full variable domain, rest sourced from reference TRBV7-3 and TRBJ2-2, is GAGVSQTPSNKVTEKGKYVELRCDPISGHTALYWYRQSLGQGPEFLIYFQGTGAADDSGLPNDRFFAVRPEGSVSTLKIQRTERGDSAVYLCASSSPGTEQAGELFFGEGSRLTVL.

At least ten counts were recorded for this clonotype. The V call is TRBV28, the J call TRBJ2-5; no definite D call. The germline CDR1 and CDR2 sequences are MDHEN and SYDVKM. The germline V and J ends were trimmed by 5 bases and 4 bases, with 5 bases remaining between them. The length of the CDR3 is 11 residues. The CDR3 bases are TGTGCCAGCAGTGTTAGAGAGACCCAGTACTTC. The encoded protein is CASSVRETQYF.

This clonotype has just a few counts. The rearrangement links TRBV11-2 to TRBJ1-5, with unresolved D. The CDR3 spans 15 residues. CDR1 and CDR2 (germline): SGHAT, FQNNGV. The V and J ends lost 1 base and 0 bases respectively, with 7 bases between them. CDR3 amino acids: CASSLGQYSNQPQHF. As DNA, the CDR3 is TGTGCCAGCAGCTTAGGGCAGTATAGCAATCAGCCCCAGCATTTT.